This T cell receptor beta chain is from a study of cytomegalovirus exposure and HLA in healthy donors. Study-level findings and limits: The study labeled fewer than 200 TCR beta chains cytomegalovirus-associated. Analysis was carried out at a later point, and it linked a missense DCLRE1C variant to TCR beta V- and J-gene trimming. A later look showed TCR association rates differing by HLA locus, highest for DRB1 and lowest for HLA-C.

The germline V gene has CDR1 SGHKS and CDR2 YYEKEE (reference sequence). The CDR3 is 13 residues long. Trimming left V 2 bases short and J 6 bases short, with 10 bases between. With regard to this clone: The antigen remains undetermined.

Vbeta (60) and Jbeta (13) primers were used in the PCR. Method: immunoSEQ multiplex PCR; TCRdb's copy keeps in-frame clones and lacks some. The repertoire has 120,000 or so clones, about 81% of them found once; the top ten carry less than 3.5%. Unrecorded immune exposures were likely, despite nominal health at sampling. Specimen: PBMCs. The sequence was collected from a woman aged 40 to 50 in good health and CMV-seropositive. The rearrangement uses TRBV5-5 and TRBJ2-3; TRBD2 might be the D (6 bases). The chain's CDR3 is CASSFGEADTQYF. DNA for the CDR3: TGTGCCAGCAGCTTCGGGGAGGCGGATACGCAGTATTTT.